The clone carrying this T cell receptor (beta chain) is large within its sample. Its antigen is currently unknown. A mixed TRB-A/B primer pool amplified rearranged TRB by multiplex touch-down PCR. TCRdb used MiXCR to reprocess the multiplex PCR reads, holding one entry per CDR3 protein. The sample records 2,000 or so distinct CDR3 sequences, roughly 21% being singletons. These data are taken from a study of T cell repertoires in aging, cancer and after chemotherapy. General study results and limits: Healthy donors lost TCR diversity with age mainly through richness, cancer patients through richness and evenness.

Trimming removed 4 bases from V and 4 bases from J; junction bases left unmatched: 6. Per germline, CDR1 LNHNV and CDR2 YYDKDF (reference sequence). The length of the CDR3 is 15 residues. Amplification of TCR beta used genomic DNA extracted from peripheral blood. Source material: blood. The source of this sequence is a human donor with a solid tumor. V is TRBV15 and J is TRBJ2-1, with TRBD1 identical over 8 bases. Written as DNA, the CDR3 is TGTGCCACCAGCAACAGACAGGGGACTTACAATGAGCAGTTCTTC. Translating it yields CATSNRQGTYNEQFF.